This T cell receptor beta chain derives from a study of cytomegalovirus exposure and HLA in healthy donors. Study overall: The Caucasian-associated ancestry cluster held roughly 84% of more than 350 genotyped donors.

The PCR made use of 60 Vbeta and 13 Jbeta primers. The data were produced by immunoSEQ multiplex PCR, yet TCRdb's version contains in-frame clones alone and is incomplete. The table lists fewer than 200,000 clones, around 75% of them singletons. Study results and caveats: A few V segments could not be told apart, such as TRBV6-2 and TRBV6-3, and were left out.

The CDR3 consists of 14 residues. V was pared by 5 bases and J by 5 bases, with 2 bases of the junction left unmatched. Germline CDR1 and CDR2: LNHDA and SQIVND (reference sequence). This clone has a handful of counts. Its antigen is unknown. The specimen sequenced was PBMCs. The sequence was collected from a female donor in good health and CMV-seronegative. This chain links TRBV19 with TRBJ2-2; 10 bases align to TRBD1. The CDR3 loop reads CASSGTGDTGELFF. As DNA, the CDR3 is TGTGCCAGTAGTGGGACAGGGGATACCGGGGAGCTGTTTTTT.